Given below is one T cell receptor (beta chain) in context. Its antigen remains undetermined. No base qualities exist here, and no much larger clone lies one base off it. CDR3 length: 15 amino acids, cysteine to phenylalanine. The read is trimmed to its CDR3 DNA, 45 bases read in frame from base 1. V is reduced by 0 bases and J by 3 bases, leaving a spacing of 11 bases between them. Via the germline V gene, CDR1 is KGHSH and CDR2 LQKENI. The receptor library was made with 5' RACE. The instrument was an Illumina HiSeq 2500. A second PCR of roughly 6 to 11 cycles was run with a J-beta primer mix and a sample-barcoded 5' primer. A template-switch 5' adaptor carrying 12 random nucleotides introduced a unique molecular identifier onto each TCR beta cDNA molecule. Each sample yielded at least 2.5 million CDR3-containing paired-end reads. First-strand cDNA synthesis was performed from all RNA using the Mint cDNA synthesis kit, with priming by a TRBC-specific oligonucleotide. All cDNA was treated with uracil-DNA glycosylase and then went through a first 18-cycle PCR with the universal primers M1SS and BC2_uni_R. Under the source paper's analysis protocol: Normalization of each sample was performed by random selection of 1 million high-quality reads, each carrying a distinct molecular identifier. Reads sharing molecular identifiers were discarded rather than binned into consensus sequences. MiTCR, run with a Q25 quality threshold and the strictest error-elimination algorithm, handled CDR3 identification, clonotype clustering and error correction. A nonparametric unseen species model with Euler transformation was used to estimate lower-bound total TCR beta diversity. TCRdb trimmed the raw reads at Q25, called clones with MiXCR and kept productive beta chains. Each CDR3 protein appears once, grouped with its most common genes and DNA. The authors' filters were not applied to this entry. Across this sample there are a few hundred thousand distinct CDR3 sequences, with roughly 26% seen only once. Around 30% of the sample lies in the top ten.

The roughly 39 donors, aged about 6 to 100 years, were systemically healthy Caucasian individuals from Russia. Approximately 9.3 milliliters of peripheral blood were collected from each donor into EDTA-treated Vacutainer tubes. Ficoll-Paque density-gradient centrifugation was used to isolate PBMCs, with at least 7 million obtained per sample. Trizol reagent was used to extract total RNA from PBMCs, with at least 6 micrograms per sample. Naive CD45RAhigh/CD27high T cell percentages were measured by flow cytometry on a PBMC aliquot from every donor. This sample was taken from a study of blood T cells in healthy people across ages (dated by TCRdb to 2013 to 2016). Regarding the research as a whole: In model experiments, template switching captured about one uniquely barcoded TCR beta cDNA molecule for every two T cells. Age-related changes in TCR beta repertoire diversity were measured in the study by deep sequencing normalized with unique cDNA molecular identifiers. The donors were divided into four age groups: young (average approximately 17 years), middle-aged (about 39), aged (approximately 62) and long-lived (nearly 85). Donors of different ages were randomly distributed across sequencing lanes to avoid experimental bias. The study analyzed two additional independent replicas of 1 million unique cDNA reads from the same blood draw for two donors, one aged 18 to 30 and one aged 80 or older. Overall results and qualifications from the work: Conclusive comparison of naive and antigen-experienced compartments was prevented by the profiling of bulk unsorted PBMCs. Estimates of total diversity based on one million sequenced T cells were considered lower bounds and underestimates. The percentage of naive T cells measured by flow cytometry correlated strongly with observed TCR beta diversity. The CMV infection status of donors was not known, potentially confounding age-related changes in expanded clonotypes. Compared with the aged group, the long-lived group had more naive CD4+ T cells, fewer expanded clones and increased TCR diversity, suggesting age selection. As age increased, observed TCR beta diversity per million T cells dropped in a roughly linear way, and a significant reduction was already evident by age 40.

The sequence was collected from a woman between 70 and 85 years old in good health. Sequenced input: blood. The rearrangement combines TRBV18 with TRBJ2-5, with TRBD1 tentatively as D gene (6 bases match). Read as DNA, the sequence is TGTGCCAGCTCACCACCGCTTGGACAGAAAGAGACCCAGTACTTC. Translated, it gives CASSPPLGQKETQYF.